This TCR beta chain is drawn from a study of beta chain features in type 1 diabetes. Study-level background: Examination spanned around 110 million sorted cells from all samples. Regarding the study as a whole: Diminished insertions and augmented deletions at VDJ junctions characterized type 1 diabetes patients. Shorter TCRB CDR3s, moderately but significantly so, were found in Type 1 diabetes patients in all four CD4+ subsets.

Comments on this clone: Its antigen is not identified.

The entirety of the isolated RNA underwent reverse transcription, so expressed TCRB transcripts were sequenced. TCRdb's copy holds only in-frame clones and misses some; the assay was immunoSEQ multiplex PCR. The repertoire has hundreds of thousands of clones, 10% to 15% of them found once; the top ten carry less than 0.025%. The CDR3 totals 17 residues. Looked up from germline, CDR1 is MGHRA and CDR2 is YSYEKL. V dropped 6 bases and J dropped 3; count of bases not matched to a gene: 10. This sequence originates from a man between 18 and 35 years old with type 1 diabetes. Sequencing was performed on naive CD4+ T cells from blood. The chain carries TRBV4-1 and TRBJ2-1; 11 bases are shared with TRBD2. CDR3 nucleotide sequence: TGCGCCAGCAGTTCAAGGACTAGCGGGCTAAACTACAATGAGCAGTTCTTC. It codes for CASSSRTSGLNYNEQFF.